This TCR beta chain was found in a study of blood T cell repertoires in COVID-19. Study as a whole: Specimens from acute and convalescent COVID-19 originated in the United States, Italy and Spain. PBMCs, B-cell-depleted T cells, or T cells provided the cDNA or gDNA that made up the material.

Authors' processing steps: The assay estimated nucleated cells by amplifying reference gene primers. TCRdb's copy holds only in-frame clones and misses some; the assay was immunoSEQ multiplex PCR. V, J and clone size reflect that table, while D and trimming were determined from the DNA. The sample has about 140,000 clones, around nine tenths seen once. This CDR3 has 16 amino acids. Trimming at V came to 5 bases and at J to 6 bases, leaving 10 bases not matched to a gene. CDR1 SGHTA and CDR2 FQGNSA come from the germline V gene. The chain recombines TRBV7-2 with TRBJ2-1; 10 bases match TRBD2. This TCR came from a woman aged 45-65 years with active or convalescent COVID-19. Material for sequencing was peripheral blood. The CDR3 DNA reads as TGTGCCAGCAGCGTCAGGAGGAGCGGGGGGGGCAATGAGCAGTTCTTC. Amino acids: CASSVRRSGGGNEQFF.